The sequence of this TCR beta chain was determined in a study of cytomegalovirus exposure and HLA in healthy donors. The PCR ran on 60 Vbeta and 13 Jbeta primers. This table comes from immunoSEQ multiplex PCR, and its TCRdb copy is limited to in-frame clones, with some not included. The table includes 140,000 or so clones, about 82% detected once. Germline assignment: CDR1 MNHEY and CDR2 SMNVEV (reference sequence). V gave up 6 bases and J gave up 6 bases; unmatched junction bases: 14. The CDR3 covers 16 residues. This clone was detected once. What was sequenced was PBMCs. The clonotype originates from a woman between 40 and 50 years old in good health and CMV-seropositive. The V call is TRBV27, the J call TRBJ1-5, with 7 positions matching TRBD1. In DNA form, the CDR3 reads TGTGCCAGCAGCCCGTTAAGTACAGGGGTGGGTCAGCCCCAGCATTTT. It specifies CASSPLSTGVGQPQHF.